This T cell receptor beta chain was obtained from a study of cytotoxic CD8 clonotypes in ibrutinib-treated CLL. Target depth was 1 in 200,000 to 1 in 1 million T cells, about 10x per clonotype. Clones were read by immunoSEQ multiplex PCR, and TCRdb kept only the in-frame ones, dropping some. The sample lists 150,000 to 200,000 clones, approximately 91% occurring once. Details on this clone: Its cognate antigen is unknown.

General study points: Clonality showed a rise at ibrutinib response that reversed toward baseline at progression. Public clonotypes were uncommon and contracted or stayed stable on treatment.

This sequence originates from a human donor with chronic lymphocytic leukemia. The sequences come from PBMCs, collected at disease progression, from a patient treated with ibrutinib.

This CDR3 is CASSYYRDSFYGYTF. CDR3 bases: TGTGCCAGCAGTTATTACCGGGACAGCTTCTATGGCTACACCTTC. V is TRBV6-6 and J is TRBJ1-2; 7 nucleotides line up with TRBD1. V dropped 3 bases and J dropped 4; count of bases not matched to a gene: 8. CDR3 length: 15 residues. CDR1 is MNHNY, CDR2 SVGAGI, per germline (reference sequence).